This T cell receptor beta chain was profiled in a study of blood T cells in healthy people across ages. For the study at large: Capturing about one barcoded beta molecule per two T cells was achieved by template switching.

This clonotype was detected ten times or more. J gave up 4 bases and V 4 bases, and 9 bases lay outside the gene matches. The CDR3 length is 16 residues. Germline V gives CDR1 SGHVS, CDR2 FQNEAQ. A J-beta primer mix and a sample-barcoded 5' primer were used in a second PCR of roughly 7 to 12 cycles. TCRdb used MiXCR to reprocess the 5' RACE reads, holding one entry per CDR3 protein. Here the sample spans 650,000 to 1,000,000 distinct CDR3 sequences, about 42% being singletons. The TCR comes from a man aged 80 or over in good health. This rearrangement joins TRBV7-8 to TRBJ2-3, with 9 nucleotides matching TRBD1. Sequenced: blood. Here the CDR3 reads CASSSLGQGEADTQYF. In DNA, the CDR3 is TGTGCCAGCAGCTCCTTGGGACAGGGCGAAGCAGATACGCAGTATTTT. Variable domain in full (rest from reference TRBV7-8 and TRBJ2-3): GAGVSQSPRYKVAKRGQDVALRCDPISGHVSLFWYQQALGQGPEFLTYFQNEAQLDKSGLPSDRFFAERPEGSVSTLKIQRTQQEDSAVYLCASSSLGQGEADTQYFGPGTRLTVL.